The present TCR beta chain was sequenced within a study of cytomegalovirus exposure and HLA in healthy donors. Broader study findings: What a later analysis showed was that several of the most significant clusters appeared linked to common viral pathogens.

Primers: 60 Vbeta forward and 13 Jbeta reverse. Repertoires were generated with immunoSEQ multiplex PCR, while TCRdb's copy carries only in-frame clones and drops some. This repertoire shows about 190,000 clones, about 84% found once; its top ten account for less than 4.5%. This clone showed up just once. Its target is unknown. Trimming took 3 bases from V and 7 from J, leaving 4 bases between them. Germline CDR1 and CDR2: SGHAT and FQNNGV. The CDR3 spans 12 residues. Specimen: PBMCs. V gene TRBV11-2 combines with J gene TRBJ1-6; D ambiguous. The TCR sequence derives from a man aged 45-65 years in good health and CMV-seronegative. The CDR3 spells CASSLENSPLHF. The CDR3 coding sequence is TGTGCCAGCAGCTTGGAGAATTCACCCCTCCACTTT. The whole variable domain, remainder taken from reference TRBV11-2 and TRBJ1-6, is EAGVAQSPRYKIIEKRQSVAFWCNPISGHATLYWYQQILGQGPKLLIQFQNNGVVDDSQLPKDRFSAERLKGVDSTLKIQPAKLEDSAVYLCASSLENSPLHFGNGTRLTVT.